The rows below give T cell receptor beta chains drawn from one sample of a study of blood T cell repertoires in COVID-19. The repertoire was sequenced with immunoSEQ multiplex PCR; TCRdb's copy has only in-frame clones and lacks some. The sample yields about 200,000 clones, 70% to 90% seen once. The sample was peripheral blood. The receptors originated from a man in his thirties or forties who had recovered from COVID-19. CDR3s leave out the opening cysteine and the closing phenylalanine or tryptophan. Each record gives: V gene, clone size, J gene, CDR3 protein. For some rows the clone size is stated as once, few or many, or as a class when expanded; others skip it.

v_gene: TRBV6-4
abundance: .
j_gene: TRBJ2-7
CDR3aa: ASSQLAGSSYEQY

v_gene: TRBV5-1
abundance: .
j_gene: TRBJ2-7
CDR3aa: ASSFDRGYEQY

v_gene: TRBV28
abundance: few
j_gene: TRBJ2-7
CDR3aa: ASSHRGQGYEQY

v_gene: TRBV18
abundance: .
j_gene: TRBJ2-3
CDR3aa: ASSPGARQGIGTQY

v_gene: TRBV19
abundance: .
j_gene: TRBJ2-6
CDR3aa: ASSSISSGANVLT

v_gene: TRBV19
abundance: .
j_gene: TRBJ1-3
CDR3aa: ASSPGWGDSSGNTIY

v_gene: TRBV21-1
abundance: .
j_gene: TRBJ1-1
CDR3aa: ASSSRQGVGAEAF

v_gene: TRBV19
abundance: .
j_gene: TRBJ2-3
CDR3aa: ASSSSGVTDTQY

v_gene: TRBV5-1
abundance: many
j_gene: TRBJ2-5
CDR3aa: ANSFGHYQETQY

v_gene: TRBV10-2
abundance: .
j_gene: TRBJ1-1
CDR3aa: ASSVPGTGAPEAF

v_gene: TRBV6-5
abundance: once
j_gene: TRBJ1-3
CDR3aa: ASKGQAKDTIY

v_gene: TRBV30
abundance: .
j_gene: TRBJ1-2
CDR3aa: AWAGANYGYT

v_gene: TRBV5-6
abundance: .
j_gene: TRBJ2-3
CDR3aa: ASSATGVDTQY

v_gene: TRBV19
abundance: once
j_gene: TRBJ2-1
CDR3aa: ASSMSRYPYNEQF

v_gene: TRBV5-6
abundance: once
j_gene: TRBJ2-5
CDR3aa: ASSSTLSSGGRSRMN

v_gene: TRBV6-2/TRBV6-3
abundance: .
j_gene: TRBJ1-4
CDR3aa: ASSHSTLRQGVNEKLF

v_gene: TRBV5-1
abundance: .
j_gene: TRBJ2-7
CDR3aa: ASSLGGLSYEQY

v_gene: TRBV9
abundance: .
j_gene: TRBJ1-6
CDR3aa: ASSVGQTVGVYSSPLH

v_gene: TRBV11-3
abundance: .
j_gene: TRBJ1-1
CDR3aa: ASSPGPGEAF

v_gene: TRBV6-1
abundance: .
j_gene: TRBJ1-2
CDR3aa: ASSEGTASYGYT

v_gene: TRBV6-5
abundance: .
j_gene: TRBJ1-5
CDR3aa: ASSYSFGQPQH

v_gene: TRBV5-1
abundance: .
j_gene: TRBJ2-3
CDR3aa: ASSNRDRGLDTQY

v_gene: TRBV18
abundance: .
j_gene: TRBJ1-4
CDR3aa: ASSLQGAQVEKLF

v_gene: TRBV5-1
abundance: .
j_gene: TRBJ1-1
CDR3aa: ASSLLVGRQNTEAF

v_gene: TRBV24-1
abundance: .
j_gene: TRBJ2-1
CDR3aa: ATSDPHRDEQF

v_gene: TRBV7-9
abundance: .
j_gene: TRBJ1-2
CDR3aa: ASSSGQNNYGYT

v_gene: TRBV15
abundance: .
j_gene: TRBJ2-6
CDR3aa: ATSPGQHSGANVLT

v_gene: TRBV4-2
abundance: .
j_gene: TRBJ1-2
CDR3aa: ASSQAPFSNYGYT

v_gene: TRBV6-6
abundance: .
j_gene: TRBJ1-6
CDR3aa: ASSSGQGMPNSPLH

v_gene: TRBV23-1
abundance: .
j_gene: TRBJ1-4
CDR3aa: ASSQYVSRGEREKLF

v_gene: TRBV4-1
abundance: .
j_gene: TRBJ2-7
CDR3aa: ASSLSRDRQYEQY

v_gene: TRBV30
abundance: .
j_gene: TRBJ2-4
CDR3aa: AWSVLKGAAKNIQY

v_gene: TRBV29-1
abundance: .
j_gene: TRBJ1-1
CDR3aa: SVGKTDTEAF

v_gene: TRBV30
abundance: once
j_gene: TRBJ1-1
CDR3aa: AWSVGWGQMNTEAF

v_gene: TRBV5-5
abundance: .
j_gene: TRBJ1-6
CDR3aa: ASSLDIFSPLH

v_gene: TRBV30
abundance: .
j_gene: TRBJ2-3
CDR3aa: AWSLGQGDTDTQY

v_gene: TRBV5-1
abundance: few
j_gene: TRBJ1-2
CDR3aa: ASSLAVGGGAGYGYT

v_gene: TRBV5-4
abundance: .
j_gene: TRBJ2-1
CDR3aa: ASSLVIAGVEQF

v_gene: TRBV12-5
abundance: .
j_gene: TRBJ1-1
CDR3aa: ASAYRGMDTEAF

v_gene: TRBV4-3
abundance: .
j_gene: TRBJ2-3
CDR3aa: ASSEGVLAGISDTQY

v_gene: TRBV6-2/TRBV6-3
abundance: .
j_gene: TRBJ1-2
CDR3aa: ASSYLGQPPYGYT

v_gene: TRBV7-6
abundance: .
j_gene: TRBJ1-2
CDR3aa: ASRTTGPYT

v_gene: TRBV7-2
abundance: once
j_gene: TRBJ2-5
CDR3aa: ASSLGGGRQTQY

v_gene: TRBV6-2/TRBV6-3
abundance: .
j_gene: TRBJ1-2
CDR3aa: ASSKDRAAYGYT

v_gene: TRBV6-5
abundance: .
j_gene: TRBJ2-7
CDR3aa: ASHPSGVLYEQY

v_gene: TRBV7-9
abundance: .
j_gene: TRBJ2-1
CDR3aa: ASSPPRIGGAYNEQF